The 14 T cell receptor beta chains reported below all come from one sample, sequenced in a study of cytomegalovirus exposure and HLA in healthy donors. PCR employed 60 Vbeta and 13 Jbeta primers. Some clones are missing from TCRdb's copy, which holds only in-frame ones; the method was immunoSEQ multiplex PCR. The sample lists 200,000 or so clones; 60% to 80% were seen once. Sequenced material: PBMCs. These receptors were collected from a man between 18 and 29 years old in good health and CMV-seronegative.

The rearrangement uses TRBV4-3 and TRBJ2-5; D is uncertain. The end of the DNA aligns better with TRBJ2-7, so the J call may be wrong. Germline CDR1 and CDR2: LGHNA and YSLEER. The CDR3 has 16 amino acids. CDR3 DNA sequence: TGCGCCAGCAGCCAAGTAGTGTCGCAAAGCTCCTACGAGCAGTACTTC. Translated, it gives CASSQVVSQSSYEQYF.

This clone occurred once. V usage is TRBV15 and J usage is TRBJ1-1; 7 bases are shared with TRBD1. J was trimmed by 5 bases and V by 2 bases; bases with no gene match: 5. Germline lookup yields CDR1 LNHNV and CDR2 YYDKDF (reference sequence). This CDR3 spans 14 amino acids. The CDR3 region has the DNA TGTGCCACCAGCAGAAGACAGGGAGGTACTGAAGCTTTCTTT. Its translation: CATSRRQGGTEAFF. Drawing the rest from reference TRBV15 and TRBJ1-1, the complete variable domain is DAMVIQNPRYQVTQFGKPVTLSCSQTLNHNVMYWYQQKSSQAPKLLFHYYDKDFNNEADTPDNFQSRRPNTSFCFLDIRSPGLGDTAMYLCATSRRQGGTEAFFGQGTRLTVV.

As DNA, the CDR3 is TGCGCCAGCAGCCAGACCAGGGATAGTGAGCAGTACTTC. Its translation is CASSQTRDSEQYF. This chain links TRBV4-1 with TRBJ2-7; weak D call: TRBD1 (5 bases). The germline V gene has CDR1 MGHRA and CDR2 YSYEKL. Trimming took off 3 bases at V and 7 bases at J, with 13 bases between the two ends. The CDR3 spans 13 residues.

The V call is TRBV7-2, the J call TRBJ2-7; no clear D gene. Trimming cost V 5 bases and J 4 bases, with 6 bases left between them. Germline values: CDR1 SGHTA, CDR2 FQGNSA. The CDR3 covers 11 residues. Here the CDR3 reads CASSPNYEQYF. CDR3 coding DNA: TGTGCCAGCAGCCCAAATTACGAGCAGTACTTC.

This clone was found once. The rearrangement joins TRBV7-8 to TRBJ1-2; TRBD1 matches 7 bases. The J segment lost 6 bases and the V segment lost 4 bases, leaving 2 bases of the junction unmatched. Germline CDR1 SGHVS, CDR2 FQNEAQ. The CDR3 sequence is 12 residues long. CDR3 loop: CASSWGQNGYTF. The CDR3 DNA reads TGTGCCAGCAGCTGGGGACAGAATGGCTACACCTTC.

V and J are TRBV6-1 and TRBJ2-7, with 11 nucleotides matching TRBD1. CDR1 is MNHNS, CDR2 SASEGT, per germline. V shed 6 bases, J shed 2 bases, and the junction held 6 bases outside the gene matches. This CDR3 has 15 amino acids. In DNA, the CDR3 is TGTGCCAGCAGGGAGAGGGACAGGGGGACCTACGAGCAGTACTTC. Protein: CASRERDRGTYEQYF.

V usage is TRBV5-5 and J usage is TRBJ1-2; TRBD1 might be the D (5 bases). Germline V CDR1 and CDR2: SGHKS, YYEKEE (reference sequence). The germline V and J ends were trimmed by 6 bases and 7 bases, with 28 bases remaining between them. The CDR3 extends over 17 amino acids. The CDR3 sequence: CASNSPGGASISSGYTF. The CDR3 DNA reads TGTGCCAGCAACTCCCCCGGTGGGGCTTCAATATCTAGTGGCTACACCTTC.

This chain links TRBV9 with TRBJ2-3; D gene unclear. The length of the CDR3 is 12 residues. Germline loops: CDR1 SGDLS, CDR2 YYNGEE. V was trimmed by 5 bases and J by 0 bases, leaving 4 bases between them. The CDR3 bases are TGTGCCAGCAGTCGTAGCACAGATACGCAGTATTTT. This gives the protein CASSRSTDTQYF.

This clone has a handful of counts. CDR3 in amino acids: CASSPQTGSGELFF. The CDR3 DNA reads TGTGCCAGCAGCCCGCAGACAGGGTCCGGGGAGCTGTTTTTT. The chain is built from TRBV7-2 and TRBJ2-2, with TRBD1 matching over 7 bases. The CDR3 extends over 14 amino acids. Germline values: CDR1 SGHTA, CDR2 FQGNSA. The V and J ends lost 5 bases and 6 bases, in that order; junction bases with no gene match: 6.

The rearrangement links TRBV29-1 to TRBJ2-7; 10 bases are shared with TRBD1. V lost 3 bases and J lost 3; bases outside the gene matches: 11. Per the germline V gene, CDR1 is SQVTM and CDR2 is ANQGSEA. The CDR3 loop spans 16 amino acids. CDR3 in DNA: TGCAGCGTTGAGGGCGTTCCGGGACAGGGGCTCTACGAGCAGTACTTC. It yields the protein CSVEGVPGQGLYEQYF.

The CDR3 coding sequence is TGTGCCAGCAGCCGAGGCGCAGATACGCAGTATTTT. The encoded protein is CASSRGADTQYF. The chain couples TRBV11-3 to TRBJ2-3; D unresolved. CDR1 and CDR2 from the germline V gene are SGHNT and YENEEA. The CDR3 covers 12 residues. V lost 5 bases and J 4 bases, leaving 7 bases between the germline ends.

V is TRBV5-6 and J is TRBJ2-5; 8 nucleotides line up with TRBD2. This CDR3 is built from 17 residues. CDR1 SGHDT and CDR2 YYEEEE come from the germline V gene. Trimming at V came to 1 base and at J to 1 base, leaving 9 bases not matched to a gene. The CDR3: CASSLLRGALSQETQYF. CDR3 coding DNA: TGTGCCAGCAGCTTGTTGCGGGGGGCCCTTAGCCAAGAGACCCAGTACTTC.

The J gene is TRBJ2-5, the V gene TRBV5-1, with 8 bases fitting TRBD1. With V trimmed by 4 bases and J by 0 bases, 2 bases remained unmatched. CDR3 length: 14 residues. Germline lookup yields CDR1 SGHRS and CDR2 YFSETQ. In nucleotides, the CDR3 is TGCGCCAGCAGCGTGACAGGGGACCAAGAGACCCAGTACTTC. This encodes CASSVTGDQETQYF.

This clone was recorded once. V gene TRBV5-5 combines with J gene TRBJ1-1; D is uncertain. The CDR3 length is 14 residues. V gave up 1 base and J gave up 2 bases, with 9 bases separating them. Germline V gives CDR1 SGHKS, CDR2 YYEKEE (reference sequence). The CDR3 DNA is TGTGCCAGCAGCTTGTCCGGGTCCAACACTGAAGCTTTCTTT. Translation gives CASSLSGSNTEAFF. Combining the CDR3 with reference TRBV5-5 and TRBJ1-1 gives the whole variable domain DAGVTQSPTHLIKTRGQQVTLRCSPISGHKSVSWYQQVLGQGPQFIFQYYEKEERGRGNFPDRFSARQFPNYSSELNVNALLLGDSALYLCASSLSGSNTEAFFGQGTRLTVV.